This TCR beta chain was found in a study of technical replicates of blood from several donors. CDR1 and CDR2 (germline): GTSNPN, SVGIG (reference sequence). V dropped 1 base and J dropped 1 base, with 2 bases sitting between them. This CDR3 has 12 amino acids. Sequencing was performed with immunoSEQ multiplex PCR; in TCRdb, only in-frame clones are kept and a portion is missing. Altogether around 70,000 clones are present, around 97% being singletons, with the ten largest covering more than 0.25%. J is TRBJ2-1 and V is TRBV30; D gene unclear. Material for sequencing was T cells isolated from PBMCs. This clonotype was obtained from a human donor in good health. The CDR3 region is CAWSASYNEQFF. The CDR3 DNA reads as TGTGCCTGGAGTGCGTCCTACAATGAGCAGTTCTTC. The full variable domain, completed using reference TRBV30 and TRBJ2-1, is SQTIHQWPATLVQPVGSPLSLECTVEGTSNPNLYWYRQAAGRGLQLLFYSVGIGQISSEVPQNLSASRPQDRQFILSSKKLLLSDSGFYLCAWSASYNEQFFGPGTRLTVL.